One and the same sample provided the 24 T cell receptor beta chains below, sequenced in a study of T cell changes during pregnancy in multiple sclerosis. Sequencing used immunoSEQ multiplex PCR; TCRdb keeps in-frame clones, though not all of them. The table records 65,000 to 80,000 clones, 90% to 95% of them present only once. The sequences come from peripheral blood, collected in the second trimester of pregnancy. The origin of the receptors is a female donor with multiple sclerosis, enrolled in a pregnancy study.

The chain combines TRBV5-1 with TRBJ2-1; 13 bases align to TRBD2. The V gene's germline CDR1 is SGHRS and CDR2 YFSETQ. The CDR3 extends over 17 amino acids. With V trimmed by 3 bases and J by 4 bases, 7 bases remained unmatched. The CDR3 protein is CASSSTSGGLLYNEQFF. In DNA, the CDR3 is TGCGCCAGCAGCTCGACTAGCGGGGGGCTACTATACAATGAGCAGTTCTTC.

The chain is built from TRBV6-1 and TRBJ1-5; 7 nucleotides agree with TRBD1. CDR1 and CDR2 (germline): MNHNS, SASEGT. The V segment lost 4 bases and the J segment 7 bases; nucleotides outside the gene matches: 7. The CDR3 runs to 14 residues. CDR3 in amino acids: CASSGTGAGQPQHF. In DNA form, the CDR3 reads TGTGCCAGCAGTGGCACAGGGGCGGGACAGCCCCAGCATTTT.

The chain has TRBV9 and TRBJ1-1; no firm D call. The CDR3 has 14 amino acids. Germline CDR1 and CDR2: SGDLS and YYNGEE. V lost 4 bases to trimming and J lost 2 bases, with 12 bases between them. The CDR3 nucleotides are TGTGCCAGCAGCATCCACGCAAGCAACACTGAAGCTTTCTTT. This sequence encodes CASSIHASNTEAFF. Together with reference TRBV9 and TRBJ1-1, the CDR3 gives the full variable domain: DSGVTQTPKHLITATGQRVTLRCSPRSGDLSVYWYQQSLDQGLQFLIQYYNGEERAKGNILERFSAQQFPDLHSELNLSSLELGDSALYFCASSIHASNTEAFFGQGTRLTVV.

The chain employs TRBV6-1 and TRBJ2-3, with TRBD2 identical over 7 bases. The CDR3 totals 19 residues. V shed 2 bases, J shed 0 bases, and the junction held 14 bases outside the gene matches. The germline V gene encodes CDR1 MNHNS and CDR2 SASEGT. The CDR3 DNA reads TGTGCCAGCAGTGAAATCCATTTGGGGGGGGGATCGAGCACAGATACGCAGTATTTT. It yields the protein CASSEIHLGGGSSTDTQYF.

The V call is TRBV10-3, the J call TRBJ1-2; 8 nucleotides align to TRBD1. CDR1 ENHRY and CDR2 SYGVKD come from the germline V gene. Trimming removed 6 bases from V and 8 bases from J; junction bases left unmatched: 2. The CDR3 extends over 11 amino acids. As DNA, the CDR3 is TGTGCCATCAGGCAGGGGGCGGGCTACACCTTC. Protein: CAIRQGAGYTF.

V usage is TRBV7-9 and J usage is TRBJ1-2, with 8 bases aligning to TRBD1. CDR1 and CDR2 (germline): SEHNR, FQNEAQ (reference sequence). V dropped 5 bases and J dropped 2; count of bases not matched to a gene: 4. This CDR3 spans 14 amino acids. CDR3 in amino acids: CASSHQGANYGYTF. Written as DNA, the CDR3 is TGTGCCAGCAGCCACCAGGGGGCGAACTATGGCTACACCTTC.

This clone has more than one count but fewer than ten. V is TRBV6-5 and J is TRBJ2-7; 9 bases map to TRBD1. The CDR3 spans 16 residues. The germline CDR1 and CDR2 sequences are MNHEY and SVGAGI. J lost 2 bases, V lost 0 bases, and 5 bases had no gene match. The CDR3 sequence is CASSYSTGGRTYEQYF. The CDR3 nucleotides read TGTGCCAGCAGTTACTCGACAGGGGGGAGGACCTACGAGCAGTACTTC.

This clone appeared once. V gene TRBV12-5 combines with J gene TRBJ1-2; 7 nucleotides align to TRBD1. CDR1 is LGHNT, CDR2 FRNRAP, per germline. This CDR3 has 18 amino acids. After removal of 2 bases from V and 3 bases from J, the junction contained 15 bases not matched to a gene. CDR3 sequence: CASGLIGGFRGGHYGYTF. The CDR3 DNA reads as TGTGCTAGTGGTTTGATAGGGGGCTTTAGAGGGGGACACTATGGCTACACCTTC.

V usage is TRBV19 and J usage is TRBJ1-1; D might be TRBD1 (6 bases). Germline loops: CDR1 LNHDA, CDR2 SQIVND (reference sequence). The CDR3 runs to 13 residues. V was pared by 5 bases and J by 4 bases, with 11 bases between. The CDR3 spells CASSWTAITEAFF. DNA of the CDR3: TGTGCCAGTAGTTGGACAGCAATCACTGAAGCTTTCTTT.

V is TRBV19 and J is TRBJ2-2, with TRBD2 matching over 8 bases. The CDR3 contains 16 residues. J lost 0 bases, V lost 7 bases, and 7 bases had no gene match. CDR1 and CDR2 from the germline V gene are LNHDA and SQIVND (reference sequence). CDR3 bases: TGTGCCAGTACCCTTAGCGGGGTCGCGAACACCGGGGAGCTGTTTTTT. Translating gives CASTLSGVANTGELFF.

This chain uses TRBV15 with TRBJ2-6, with D tentatively TRBD2 (6 bases). This CDR3 region has 16 residues. V dropped 1 base and J dropped 2 bases, with 9 bases sitting between them. In germline, CDR1 is LNHNV, CDR2 YYDKDF (reference sequence). The CDR3 region has the DNA TGTGCCACCAGCAGAGCGGGCGGGGCTGGGGCCAACGTCCTGACTTTC. Protein: CATSRAGGAGANVLTF.

The chain has TRBV14 and TRBJ2-3, with 8 nucleotides matching TRBD2. The CDR3 extends over 16 amino acids. CDR1 is SGHDN, CDR2 FVKESK, per germline. V gave up 0 bases and J gave up 6 bases; unmatched junction bases: 8. For the CDR3, the DNA is TGTGCCAGCAGCCAAGATGCAGCGGGGGTCTTGGATACGCAGTATTTT. Translation gives CASSQDAAGVLDTQYF. Complete variable domain (other parts from reference TRBV14 and TRBJ2-3): EAGVTQFPSHSVIEKGQTVTLRCDPISGHDNLYWYRRVMGKEIKFLLHFVKESKQDESGMPNNRFLAERTGGTYSTLKVQPAELEDSGVYFCASSQDAAGVLDTQYFGPGTRLTVL.

The V call is TRBV10-3, the J call TRBJ1-5; no clear D. The CDR3 length is 13 residues. The V and J ends lost 2 bases and 0 bases respectively, with 2 bases between them. CDR1 is ENHRY and CDR2 is SYGVKD in the germline V gene. The CDR3 sequence is CAISERSNQPQHF. CDR3 bases: TGTGCCATCAGTGAGCGTAGCAATCAGCCCCAGCATTTT.

This clone was detected only once. The chain uses TRBV7-9 and TRBJ2-7; D is perhaps TRBD2 (5 bases). The V end lost 7 bases, the J end lost 0 bases, and 13 bases lay between the germline ends. The CDR3 totals 14 residues. Germline CDR1 is SEHNR and CDR2 is FQNEAQ (reference sequence). In DNA form, the CDR3 reads TGTGCCAGCAATCGCGGGCGACTCTCCTACGAGCAGTACTTC. This encodes CASNRGRLSYEQYF.

The chain has TRBV6-1 and TRBJ2-1; TRBD1 agrees at 10 bases. Germline trimming cut 6 bases from V and 3 bases from J; bases unmatched to any gene: 5. The CDR3 extends over 15 amino acids. From germline, CDR1 is MNHNS and CDR2 SASEGT. CDR3 nucleotides: TGTGCCAGCAGGACGGACAGGGGGGACTACAATGAGCAGTTCTTC. Translated, it gives CASRTDRGDYNEQFF.

The genes are TRBV6-6 and TRBJ1-6; D might be TRBD1 (6 bases). The CDR3 has 13 amino acids. Trimming pared 8 bases from V and 7 bases from J, leaving 12 bases between. From germline, CDR1 is MNHNY and CDR2 SVGAGI (reference sequence). Written as DNA, the CDR3 is TGTGCCAGCTCGTGGACAGCCAATTCACCCCTCCACTTT. As protein: CASSWTANSPLHF.

The J gene is TRBJ1-2, the V gene TRBV19; 7 nucleotides agree with TRBD1. The CDR3 has 15 amino acids. V lost 4 bases and J lost 2; bases outside the gene matches: 7. CDR1 and CDR2 (germline): LNHDA, SQIVND (reference sequence). CDR3: CASSRSGTVNYGYTF. In nucleotides, the CDR3 is TGTGCCAGTAGTAGGTCCGGGACAGTGAACTATGGCTACACCTTC.

This clone has more than one count but fewer than ten. This chain uses TRBV4-1 with TRBJ1-2; TRBD1 agrees at 7 bases. The trim removed 3 bases at V and 8 bases at J, leaving 9 bases unmatched. Germline assignment: CDR1 MGHRA and CDR2 YSYEKL. The CDR3 length is 14 residues. DNA of the CDR3: TGCGCCAGCAGCCAGACCGGGACAGCCAAGGGCTACACCTTC. It codes for CASSQTGTAKGYTF.

V gene TRBV29-1 combines with J gene TRBJ2-5; TRBD1 aligns across 9 bases. Germline lookup yields CDR1 SQVTM and CDR2 ANQGSEA. This CDR3 comprises 16 residues. Germline trimming cut 6 bases from V and 7 bases from J; bases unmatched to any gene: 18. CDR3 amino acids: CSVPTRPGQGGGTQYF. The CDR3 region has the DNA TGCAGCGTCCCTACACGGCCGGGACAGGGAGGGGGGACCCAGTACTTC.

The rearrangement uses TRBV5-6 and TRBJ1-5; the D is unclear. CDR3 length: 13 amino acids. With 1 base removed from V and 5 bases from J, the gap between germline ends came to 7 bases. CDR1 and CDR2 from the germline V gene are SGHDT and YYEEEE. The CDR3 region has the DNA TGTGCCAGCAGCTTGTGGAGGGATCAGCCCCAGCATTTT. Translation gives CASSLWRDQPQHF.

The J gene is TRBJ1-1, the V gene TRBV30; D gene uncertain. Germline-derived CDR1 and CDR2 are GTSNPN and SVGIG (reference sequence). CDR3 length: 12 amino acids. V dropped 2 bases and J dropped 1 base, with 5 bases sitting between them. The CDR3, as DNA: TGTGCCTGGAGTCAAGCGAACACTGAAGCTTTCTTT. Translating it yields CAWSQANTEAFF.

The CDR3 DNA reads as TGTGCCAGCAGTGCGGGACAGGGAACAGATACGCAGTATTTT. This codes for CASSAGQGTDTQYF. The chain recombines TRBV2 with TRBJ2-3, with TRBD1 identical over 9 bases. The CDR3 spans 14 residues. With V trimmed by 4 bases and J by 3 bases, 2 bases remained unmatched. Per the germline V gene, CDR1 is SNHLY and CDR2 is FYNNEI.

This chain connects TRBV12-5 to TRBJ2-7, with 8 bases lining up with TRBD1. Trimming at V came to 6 bases and at J to 7 bases, leaving 14 bases not matched to a gene. This CDR3 has 15 residues. The germline gives CDR1 LGHNT, CDR2 FRNRAP. CDR3 loop: CASGRGDRWAEEQYF. The CDR3 DNA sequence: TGTGCTAGTGGCCGAGGGGACAGGTGGGCGGAAGAGCAGTACTTC.

The V and J genes are TRBV27 and TRBJ1-5, with TRBD1 matching 8 bases. The V segment lost 5 bases and the J segment 6 bases; nucleotides outside the gene matches: 6. CDR3 size: 14 residues. Germline V gene lookup returns CDR1 MNHEY and CDR2 SMNVEV (reference sequence). The CDR3 spells CASSLGTGTQPQHF. CDR3 coding DNA: TGTGCCAGCAGTCTGGGGACAGGCACTCAGCCCCAGCATTTT.